These 7 T cell receptor beta chains share one sample of origin, sequenced in a study of blood T cell repertoires in COVID-19. Produced via immunoSEQ multiplex PCR; TCRdb's table is partial and in-frame only. The table shows about 200,000 clones, with around nine tenths occurring only once. The sequencing input was peripheral blood. The origin of the receptors is a man between 60 and 70 years old with acute or convalescent COVID-19.

V usage is TRBV2 and J usage is TRBJ2-5; 11 bases align to TRBD2. The V gene's germline CDR1 is SNHLY and CDR2 FYNNEI. With V trimmed by 7 bases and J by 2 bases, 6 bases remained unmatched. This CDR3 has 15 amino acids. CDR3 bases: TGTGCCAGCATGCCTAGCGGGGGGTCACAAGAGACCCAGTACTTC. This translates into CASMPSGGSQETQYF. Full variable domain (rest looked up from reference TRBV2 and TRBJ2-5): EPEVTQTPSHQVTQMGQEVILRCVPISNHLYFYWYRQILGQKVEFLVSFYNNEISEKSEIFDDQFSVERPDGSNFTLKIRSTKLEDSAMYFCASMPSGGSQETQYFGPGTRLLVL.

This sequence joins TRBV27 and TRBJ2-7; 7 bases are shared with TRBD1. V lost 8 bases and J lost 2; bases outside the gene matches: 6. Germline loops: CDR1 MNHEY, CDR2 SMNVEV (reference sequence). The CDR3 sequence is 13 residues long. CDR3 nucleotide sequence: TGTGCCAGCGGTACAGGGACAGCCTACGAGCAGTACTTC. Translated: CASGTGTAYEQYF.

The chain joins TRBV19 to TRBJ2-3; 8 bases align to TRBD2. The CDR3 is 18 residues long. Germline CDR1 LNHDA, CDR2 SQIVND (reference sequence). The ends lost 5 bases at V and 4 bases at J; junction bases unmatched: 17. The CDR3 nucleotides read TGTGCCAGTAGTCTCTCCCCCGGGGTAGCGGGGAGGGCAGATACGCAGTATTTT. Translation gives CASSLSPGVAGRADTQYF.

V and J are TRBV28 and TRBJ2-5; maybe TRBD2 (6 bases). Trimming shortened V by 5 bases and J by 4 bases, and 8 bases separated the two germline ends. CDR1 is MDHEN, CDR2 SYDVKM, per germline. The CDR3 contains 12 residues. The CDR3 loop is CASSAGTETQYF. The CDR3 DNA follows: TGTGCCAGCAGTGCGGGGACAGAGACCCAGTACTTC.

The chain joins TRBV5-1 to TRBJ1-6; TRBD1 might be the D (6 bases). There are 15 residues in the CDR3. V lost 0 bases to trimming and J lost 9 bases, with 13 bases between them. CDR1 and CDR2 (germline): SGHRS, YFSETQ. For the CDR3, the DNA is TGCGCCAGCAGCTTGGATGGGGGCGGTGGTTCACCCCTCCACTTT. This translates into CASSLDGGGGSPLHF.

This chain links TRBV4-1 with TRBJ1-4, with TRBD1 matching over 10 bases. CDR3 length: 15 residues. J lost 9 bases, V lost 4 bases, and 8 bases had no gene match. Germline V gene sequence: CDR1 MGHRA, CDR2 YSYEKL. CDR3 sequence (DNA): TGCGCCAGCAGCCCTGGGACAGGGGTAGGCAAAAAACTGTTTTTT. Its protein product is CASSPGTGVGKKLFF.

This clone was seen only once. The chain's CDR3 is CASSTRGRGNQPQHF. The CDR3 DNA reads as TGTGCCAGCAGCACCAGGGGGCGTGGCAATCAGCCCCAGCATTTT. The V call is TRBV5-6, the J call TRBJ1-5, with 8 nucleotides matching TRBD1. This CDR3 comprises 15 residues. Germline CDR1 reads SGHDT; CDR2 reads YYEEEE. V lost 4 bases and J lost 2; bases outside the gene matches: 5.